The T cell receptor beta chain under discussion was sequenced for a study of cytomegalovirus exposure and HLA in healthy donors. Trimming stripped 8 bases from V and 5 bases from J, with 16 bases between. The CDR3 sequence is 14 residues long. Germline V CDR1 and CDR2: SNHLY, FYNNEI. Researchers ran the PCR with 60 Vbeta and 13 Jbeta primers. Assay: immunoSEQ multiplex PCR; the TCRdb copy retains only in-frame clones and omits some. The data contain 150,000 or so clones, roughly 80% of them singletons. Points on this clone: What it binds is not known.

Regarding the study as a whole: Earlier analysis looked at TCR beta V segments, and most were productive about 87% or about 30% of the time.

Specimen: PBMCs. The receptor was derived from a man aged 18 to 35 in good health and CMV-seronegative. The chain links TRBV2 to TRBJ1-5; no clear D. DNA of the CDR3: TGTGCCAGCCGACCCCGGGGTATCGATCAGCCCCAGCATTTT. Its translation is CASRPRGIDQPQHF.